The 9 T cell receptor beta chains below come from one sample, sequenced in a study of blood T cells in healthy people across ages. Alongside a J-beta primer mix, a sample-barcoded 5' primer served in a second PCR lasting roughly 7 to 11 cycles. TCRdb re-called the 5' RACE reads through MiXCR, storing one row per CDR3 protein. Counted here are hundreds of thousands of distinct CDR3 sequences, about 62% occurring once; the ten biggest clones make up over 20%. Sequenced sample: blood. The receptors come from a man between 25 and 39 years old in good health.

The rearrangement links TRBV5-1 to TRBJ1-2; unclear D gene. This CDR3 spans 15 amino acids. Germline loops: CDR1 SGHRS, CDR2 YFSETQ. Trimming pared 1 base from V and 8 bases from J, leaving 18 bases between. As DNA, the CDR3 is TGCGCCAGCAGCTTGCAGGTCGAGACCTCGGAGGGCTACACCTTC. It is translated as CASSLQVETSEGYTF.

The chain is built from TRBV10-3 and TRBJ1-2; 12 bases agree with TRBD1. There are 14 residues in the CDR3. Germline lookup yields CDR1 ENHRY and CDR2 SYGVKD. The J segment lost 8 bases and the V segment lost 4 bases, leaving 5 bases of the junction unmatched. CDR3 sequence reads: CAISAWDRGLGYTF. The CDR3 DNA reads TGTGCCATCAGTGCCTGGGACAGGGGGCTCGGCTACACCTTC.

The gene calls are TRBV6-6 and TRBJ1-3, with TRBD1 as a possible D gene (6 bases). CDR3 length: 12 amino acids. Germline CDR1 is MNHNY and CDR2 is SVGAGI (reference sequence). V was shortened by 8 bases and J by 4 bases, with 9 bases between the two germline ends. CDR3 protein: CASGGQGNTIYF. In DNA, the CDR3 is TGTGCCAGCGGGGGGCAAGGAAACACCATATATTTT.

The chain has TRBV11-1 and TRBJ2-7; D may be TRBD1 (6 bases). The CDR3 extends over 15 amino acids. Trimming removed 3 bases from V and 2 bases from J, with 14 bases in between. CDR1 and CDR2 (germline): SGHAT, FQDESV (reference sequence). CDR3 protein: CASSFWPTGTYEQYF. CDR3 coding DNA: TGTGCCAGCAGCTTCTGGCCGACAGGAACCTACGAGCAGTACTTC.

The CDR3 loop is CASSQGWGYGYTF. The CDR3 region has the DNA TGTGCCAGCAGCCAAGGATGGGGCTATGGCTACACCTTC. The chain has TRBV3-1 and TRBJ1-2; D unresolved. This CDR3 region has 13 residues. CDR1 is LGHDT and CDR2 is YNNKEL in the germline V gene (reference sequence). V lost 1 base and J lost 4, with 7 bases in between.

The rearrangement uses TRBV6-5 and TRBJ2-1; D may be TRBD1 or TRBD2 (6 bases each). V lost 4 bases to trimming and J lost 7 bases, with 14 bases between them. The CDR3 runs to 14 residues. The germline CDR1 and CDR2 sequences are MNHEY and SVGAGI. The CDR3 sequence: CASSFEGGPNEQFF. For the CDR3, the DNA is TGTGCCAGCAGTTTCGAGGGGGGTCCGAATGAGCAGTTCTTC.

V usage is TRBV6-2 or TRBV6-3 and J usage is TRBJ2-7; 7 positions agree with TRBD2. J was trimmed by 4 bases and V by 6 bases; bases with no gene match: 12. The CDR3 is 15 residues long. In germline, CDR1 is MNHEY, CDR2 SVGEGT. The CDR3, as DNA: TGTGCCAGCAGCTTTAGCGGGCCTACGCCATACGAGCAGTACTTC. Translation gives CASSFSGPTPYEQYF.

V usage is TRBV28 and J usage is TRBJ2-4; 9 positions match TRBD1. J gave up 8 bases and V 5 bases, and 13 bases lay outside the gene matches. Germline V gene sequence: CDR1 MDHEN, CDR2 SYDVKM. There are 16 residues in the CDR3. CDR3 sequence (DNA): TGTGCCAGCAGTCCAGCCCCGGGACAGGGTTTAGACATTCAGTACTTC. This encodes CASSPAPGQGLDIQYF.

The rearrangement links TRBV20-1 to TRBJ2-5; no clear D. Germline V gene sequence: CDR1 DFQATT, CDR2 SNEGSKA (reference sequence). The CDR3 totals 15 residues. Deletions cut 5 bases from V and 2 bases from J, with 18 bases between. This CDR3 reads CSASSPSGGQETQYF. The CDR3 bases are TGCAGTGCTTCATCCCCGAGTGGCGGACAAGAGACCCAGTACTTC.